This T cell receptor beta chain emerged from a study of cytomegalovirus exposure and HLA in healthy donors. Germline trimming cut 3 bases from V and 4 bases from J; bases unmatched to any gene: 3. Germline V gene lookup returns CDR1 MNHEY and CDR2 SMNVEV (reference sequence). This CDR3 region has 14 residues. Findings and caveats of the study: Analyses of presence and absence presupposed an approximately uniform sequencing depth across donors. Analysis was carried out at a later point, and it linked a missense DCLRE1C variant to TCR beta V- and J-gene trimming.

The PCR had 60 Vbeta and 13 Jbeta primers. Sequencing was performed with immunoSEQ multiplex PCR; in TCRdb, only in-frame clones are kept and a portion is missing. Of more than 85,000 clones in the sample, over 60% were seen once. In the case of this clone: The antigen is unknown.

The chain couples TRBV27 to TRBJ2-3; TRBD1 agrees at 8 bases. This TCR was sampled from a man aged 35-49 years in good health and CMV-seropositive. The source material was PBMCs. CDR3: CASSFGRGPDTQYF. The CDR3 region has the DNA TGTGCCAGCAGTTTTGGCAGGGGGCCAGATACGCAGTATTTT.